This paragraph reports one TCR beta chain. This clone is characterized as medium-sized (0.01 to 0.1%). Its target antigen remains unknown. No base quality values were provided; no much bigger clone lies one nucleotide off. The source of the sample is a study of metastatic and nonmetastatic thyroid tumors (dated by TCRdb to the early 2020s). About the study as a whole: The researchers compared repertoires between peripheral blood samples and tumor or nodule tissue samples from patients with malignant or benign thyroid disease. What the work shows at the level of the full study, not this receptor alone: TCR beta diversity was reported as significantly higher in malignant tumors than in benign nodules, in both blood and tumor samples.

The library relied on PCR. TCRdb shows the sequencer as Illumina HiSeq 4000. High-throughput sequencing was used to profile the CDR3 region of the TCR beta-chain in every patient. The study's processing was this. A classifier to discriminate distant-metastatic papillary thyroid cancer patients was built from CDR3 differences across clinicopathological groups. The Shannon index was used to assess repertoire diversity, and the Morisita-Horn index was used to assess tumor-blood repertoire similarity. TCRdb reanalyzed the raw reads on its own, using fastp at Q25 for trimming and MiXCR for clone calling, and kept in-frame beta chains. The authors' filters were not applied to this entry. The sample data list roughly 20,000 clones, and 25% to 30% of these were observed just once. Approximately 21% of the sample lies in the top ten. No patient had received any treatment before thyroid surgery. Using T-cell receptor beta sequencing, the researchers looked back retrospectively at clinical samples from patients, gathered between about 2012 and 2018.

Per the germline V gene, SGHRS is the CDR1 and YFSETQ is the CDR2. The CDR3 contains 15 residues, cysteine and phenylalanine counted. Only CDR3 DNA remains: 45 bases, in frame from the first base. V is trimmed back by 0 bases and J by 7 bases, and the junction contains 10 bases that no gene match accounts for. This TCR came from a female donor with papillary thyroid cancer or a benign thyroid nodule (not recorded which). Some clones in this sample may be carry-over from other donors' samples. Sequencing was performed on blood. This chain joins TRBV5-1 to TRBJ2-7; the central 7 bases match TRBD2. The nucleotide sequence reads as follows: TGCGCCAGCAGCTTGGCTGCGGGAGAAAGAGGTGAGCAGTACTTC. Translated, this is CASSLAAGERGEQYF.